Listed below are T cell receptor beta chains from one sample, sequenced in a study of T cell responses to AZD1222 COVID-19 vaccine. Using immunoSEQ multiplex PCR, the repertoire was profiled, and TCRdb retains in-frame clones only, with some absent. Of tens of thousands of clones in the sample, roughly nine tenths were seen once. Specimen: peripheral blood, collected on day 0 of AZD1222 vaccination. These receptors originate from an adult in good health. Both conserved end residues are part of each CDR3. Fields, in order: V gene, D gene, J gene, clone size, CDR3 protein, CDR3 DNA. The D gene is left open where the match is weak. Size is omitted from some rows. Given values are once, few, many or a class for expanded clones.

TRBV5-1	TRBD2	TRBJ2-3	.	CASSSNSGRGADTQYF	TGCGCCAGCAGTTCTAATAGCGGGAGAGGCGCAGATACGCAGTATTTT
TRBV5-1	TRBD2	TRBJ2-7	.	CASSRTSAYTYEQYF	TGCGCCAGCAGCCGAACTAGCGCCTATACCTACGAGCAGTACTTC
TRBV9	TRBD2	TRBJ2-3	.	CASSDPSGMLTDTQYF	TGTGCCAGCAGCGACCCTAGCGGGATGCTTACAGATACGCAGTATTTT
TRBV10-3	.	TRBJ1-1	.	CAISGRGEGVNTEAFF	TGTGCCATCAGTGGTCGCGGCGAGGGCGTGAACACTGAAGCTTTCTTT
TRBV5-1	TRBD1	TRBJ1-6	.	CASSWDSNSPLHF	TGCGCCAGCAGCTGGGACAGTAATTCACCCCTCCACTTT
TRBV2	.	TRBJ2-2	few	CASSELRMNTGELFF	TGTGCCAGCAGTGAGCTAAGGATGAACACCGGGGAGCTGTTTTTT
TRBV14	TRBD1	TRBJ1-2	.	CASSQPGQKHGYTF	TGTGCCAGCAGCCAACCGGGACAGAAACATGGCTACACCTTC
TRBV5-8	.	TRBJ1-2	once	CASSFREYGYTF	TGTGCCAGCAGTTTCAGAGAATATGGCTACACCTTC
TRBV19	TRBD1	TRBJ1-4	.	CASSIPRTGVYEKLFF	TGTGCCAGTAGTATCCCCCGGACAGGGGTCTATGAAAAACTGTTTTTT
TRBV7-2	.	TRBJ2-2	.	CASKISWGATGELFF	TGTGCCAGCAAAATAAGCTGGGGGGCCACCGGGGAGCTGTTTTTT
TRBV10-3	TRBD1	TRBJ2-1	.	CAISGSGQGASGSLYNEQFF	TGTGCCATCAGTGGCTCGGGACAGGGGGCAAGCGGGAGTCTCTACAATGAGCAGTTCTTC
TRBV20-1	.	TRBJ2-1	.	CSARDSHEQFF	TGCAGTGCTAGAGACTCACATGAGCAGTTCTTC
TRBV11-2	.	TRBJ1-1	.	CASSLQMNTEAFF	TGTGCCAGCAGCTTACAAATGAACACTGAAGCTTTCTTT
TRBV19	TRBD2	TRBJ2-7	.	CASSGLAGPYEQYF	TGTGCCAGTAGCGGACTAGCGGGGCCCTACGAGCAGTACTTC
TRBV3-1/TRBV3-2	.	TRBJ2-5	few	CASSGTTQETQYF	TGTGCCAGCAGCGGGACCACACAAGAGACCCAGTACTTC
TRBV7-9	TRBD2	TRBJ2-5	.	CASSHPRTSGSPPRTQYF	TGTGCCAGCAGCCACCCTCGGACTAGCGGGAGCCCCCCAAGGACCCAGTACTTC
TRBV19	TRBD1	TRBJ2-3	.	CASSIPGQVPNTQYF	TGTGCCAGTAGTATTCCGGGACAGGTACCTAATACGCAGTATTTT
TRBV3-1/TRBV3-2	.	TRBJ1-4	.	CASSQEGRGHRDEKLFF	TGTGCCAGCAGCCAAGAGGGGCGGGGCCATAGGGATGAAAAACTGTTTTTT
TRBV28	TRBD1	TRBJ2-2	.	CASSLFGTGKNGELFF	TGTGCCAGCAGTTTATTCGGGACAGGGAAAAACGGGGAGCTGTTTTTT
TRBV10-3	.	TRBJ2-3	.	CAISDLDTQYF	TGTGCCATCAGTGACCTAGATACGCAGTATTTT
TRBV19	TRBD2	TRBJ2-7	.	CASSPRTSGSDYEQYF	TGTGCCAGTAGTCCCCGGACTAGCGGGTCGGACTACGAGCAGTACTTC
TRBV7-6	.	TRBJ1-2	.	CASSLVGGDGNYGYTF	TGTGCCAGCAGCTTAGTGGGCGGGGACGGAAACTATGGCTACACCTTC
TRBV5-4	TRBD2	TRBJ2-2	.	CASSSGLAKNTGELFF	TGTGCCAGCAGCTCCGGACTAGCGAAAAACACCGGGGAGCTGTTTTTT
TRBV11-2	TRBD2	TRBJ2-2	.	CASQGLAGVFTGELFF	TGTGCCAGCCAGGGACTAGCGGGAGTTTTCACCGGGGAGCTGTTTTTT
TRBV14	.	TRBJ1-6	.	CASSQAPRSPLHF	TGTGCCAGCAGCCAAGCCCCTAGGTCACCCCTCCACTTT
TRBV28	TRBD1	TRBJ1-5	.	CASRSDRTGTGYSNQPQHF	TGTGCCAGCAGATCCGACCGGACAGGGACTGGTTATAGCAATCAGCCCCAGCATTTT
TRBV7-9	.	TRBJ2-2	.	CASNPLRQGKTGELFF	TGTGCCAGCAACCCCTTACGTCAGGGTAAAACCGGGGAGCTGTTTTTT
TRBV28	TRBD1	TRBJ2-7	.	CASSLIQGTYEQYF	TGTGCCAGCAGCCTAATACAGGGGACCTACGAGCAGTACTTC
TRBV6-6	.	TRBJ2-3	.	CASSPTGYTQYF	TGTGCCAGCAGTCCAACAGGGTATACGCAGTATTTT
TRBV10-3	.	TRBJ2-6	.	CAICGHGRGGGSGANVLTF	TGTGCCATCTGTGGCCATGGGAGGGGAGGGGGCTCTGGGGCCAACGTCCTGACTTTC
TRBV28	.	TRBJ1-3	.	CASSFNSGNTIYF	TGTGCCAGCAGTTTTAACTCTGGAAACACCATATATTTT
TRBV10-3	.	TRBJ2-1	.	CAISEVQVQHNEQFF	TGTGCCATCAGTGAGGTCCAGGTCCAGCACAATGAGCAGTTCTTC
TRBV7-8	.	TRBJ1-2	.	CASSLEGVAGPPAGYTF	TGTGCCAGCAGCTTAGAGGGAGTGGCAGGCCCCCCGGCTGGCTACACCTTC
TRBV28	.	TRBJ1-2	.	CASSPTQTNSVGYTF	TGTGCCAGCAGTCCTACCCAGACCAACAGCGTTGGCTACACCTTC
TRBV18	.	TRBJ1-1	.	CASSPGGEAFF	TGTGCCAGCTCACCAGGGGGAGAAGCTTTCTTT
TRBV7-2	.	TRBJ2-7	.	CASRSGGGAYEQYF	TGTGCCAGCAGATCTGGTGGGGGAGCCTACGAGCAGTACTTC
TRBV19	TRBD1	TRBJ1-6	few	CASSFDRGDSPLHF	TGTGCCAGTAGTTTCGACAGGGGAGATTCACCCCTCCACTTT
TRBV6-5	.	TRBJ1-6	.	CASRPRSSYNSPLHF	TGTGCCAGCAGGCCCAGAAGCTCCTATAATTCACCCCTCCACTTT
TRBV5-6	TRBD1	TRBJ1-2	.	CASTPGQSYGYTF	TGTGCCAGCACTCCGGGACAGTCCTATGGCTACACCTTC
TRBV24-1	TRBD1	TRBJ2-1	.	CATSSVRGQGYNEQFF	TGTGCCACCAGTTCCGTGAGAGGACAGGGCTACAATGAGCAGTTCTTC
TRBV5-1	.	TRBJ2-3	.	CASRGTGTDTQYF	TGCGCCAGCAGAGGTACTGGCACAGATACGCAGTATTTT
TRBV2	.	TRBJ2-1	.	CASSERSTYNEQFF	TGTGCCAGCAGTGAAAGGTCTACCTACAATGAGCAGTTCTTC
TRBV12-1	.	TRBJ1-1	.	CASSFVAFF	TGTGCCAGCAGCTTTGTAGCTTTCTTT
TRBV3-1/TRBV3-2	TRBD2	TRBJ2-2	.	CASSQVLRFLTSGGTNTGELFF	TGTGCCAGCAGCCAAGTTCTACGGTTCTTAACTAGCGGGGGGACGAACACCGGGGAGCTGTTTTTT
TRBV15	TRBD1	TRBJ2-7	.	CATSRFPGQAYEQYF	TGTGCCACCAGCAGATTCCCGGGACAGGCCTACGAGCAGTACTTC
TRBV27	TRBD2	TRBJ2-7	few	CASSFSAGGLGEQYF	TGTGCCAGCAGTTTCTCAGCGGGAGGCCTGGGGGAGCAGTACTTC
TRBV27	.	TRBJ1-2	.	CASSFGGLGYTF	TGTGCCAGCAGTTTTGGGGGGCTGGGTTACACCTTC
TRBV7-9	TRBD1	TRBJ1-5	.	CASSAGNRDRQPQHF	TGTGCCAGCAGCGCCGGGAACCGGGACAGACAGCCCCAGCATTTT
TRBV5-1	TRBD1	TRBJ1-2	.	CASSLPGGTGGHYGYTF	TGCGCCAGCAGCTTACCGGGAGGGACAGGGGGACACTATGGCTACACCTTC
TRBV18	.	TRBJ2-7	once	CASSPSRNGYEQYF	TGTGCCAGCTCACCGTCAAGAAACGGCTACGAGCAGTACTTC